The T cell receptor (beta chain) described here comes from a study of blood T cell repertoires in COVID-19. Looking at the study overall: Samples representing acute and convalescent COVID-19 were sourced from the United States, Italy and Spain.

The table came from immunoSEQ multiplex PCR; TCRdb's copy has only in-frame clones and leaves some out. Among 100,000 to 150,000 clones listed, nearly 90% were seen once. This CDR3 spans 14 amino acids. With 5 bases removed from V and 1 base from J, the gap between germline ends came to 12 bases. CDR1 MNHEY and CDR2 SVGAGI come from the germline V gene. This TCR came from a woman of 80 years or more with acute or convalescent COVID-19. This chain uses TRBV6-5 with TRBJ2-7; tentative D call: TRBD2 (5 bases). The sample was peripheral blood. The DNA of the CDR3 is TGTGCCAGCAGTCAGCGGCTATCTTCCTACGAGCAGTACTTC. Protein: CASSQRLSSYEQYF.